This entry concerns a single T cell receptor beta chain. Its antigen is unknown. The sample belongs to a study of blood T cells in healthy people across ages. Whole-study findings and limits: Significant beta diversity loss was already apparent by age approximately 37, declining roughly linearly.

The use of a sample-barcoded 5' primer and a J-beta primer mix characterized a second PCR of about 7 to 12 cycles. A single record per CDR3 protein comes from TCRdb applying MiXCR to the 5' RACE reads. The sample holds roughly 1,500,000 distinct CDR3 sequences; around 36% are singletons and the top ten take 11%. CDR1 is DFQATT and CDR2 is SNEGSKA in the germline V gene (reference sequence). Trimming removed 6 bases from V and 4 bases from J, with 11 bases in between. The CDR3 loop spans 12 amino acids. The receptor was isolated from a woman aged 25 to 39 in good health. The chain employs TRBV20-1 and TRBJ2-3; D possibly corresponds to TRBD2 (5 bases). Sequencing was performed on blood. CDR3 DNA sequence: TGCAGTGCCCATACCGGGGCAGATACGCAGTATTTT. Translating it yields CSAHTGADTQYF.